A single sample is the source of the 21 T cell receptor beta chains below, sequenced in a study of OX40 agonist ivuxolimab in advanced cancers. Sequenced by immunoSEQ multiplex PCR; TCRdb stores in-frame clones only, minus some. This repertoire shows fewer than 85,000 clones, around 90% found once; its top ten account for roughly 0.56%. This specimen consisted of CD4+ or CD8+ T cells sorted from blood, obtained in a trial of the OX40 agonist ivuxolimab. The receptor set was obtained from an adult with an advanced solid tumor such as melanoma, head and neck, liver or kidney cancer.

This chain joins TRBV9 and TRBJ2-1, with D perhaps matching TRBD1 (5 bases). The CDR3 is made up of 14 amino acids. Per germline, CDR1 SGDLS and CDR2 YYNGEE. With 0 bases removed from V and 4 bases from J, the gap between germline ends came to 8 bases. CDR3 in DNA: TGTGCCAGCAGCGTAGAACAGGAATACAATGAGCAGTTCTTC. Amino acids: CASSVEQEYNEQFF. Supplemented by reference TRBV9 and TRBJ2-1, the full variable domain reads DSGVTQTPKHLITATGQRVTLRCSPRSGDLSVYWYQQSLDQGLQFLIQYYNGEERAKGNILERFSAQQFPDLHSELNLSSLELGDSALYFCASSVEQEYNEQFFGPGTRLTVL.

This chain links TRBV7-9 with TRBJ1-1; 7 nucleotides align to TRBD1. Germline V CDR1 and CDR2: SEHNR, FQNEAQ (reference sequence). This CDR3 region has 14 residues. Trimming cost V 3 bases and J 4 bases; bases outside gene matches: 5. The CDR3 loop reads CASSLAGGSTEAFF. The CDR3 DNA follows: TGTGCCAGCAGCTTGGCAGGGGGATCCACTGAAGCTTTCTTT.

The CDR3 loop is CSAGGGRRSTDTQYF. CDR3 nucleotide sequence: TGCAGCGCCGGGGGCGGGAGGCGTAGCACAGATACGCAGTATTTT. V and J are TRBV29-1 and TRBJ2-3, with 8 positions matching TRBD2. The CDR3 runs 15 residues. The germline gives CDR1 SQVTM, CDR2 ANQGSEA. With V trimmed by 7 bases and J by 0 bases, 9 bases remained unmatched.

This chain connects TRBV2 to TRBJ2-7; 7 bases map to TRBD1. With 4 bases clipped from V and 4 bases from J, the junction kept 4 bases outside the gene matches. CDR1 SNHLY and CDR2 FYNNEI come from the germline V gene. This CDR3 has 13 amino acids. The CDR3 protein is CASSVRGLYEQYF. CDR3 DNA: TGTGCCAGCAGTGTCAGGGGGTTGTACGAGCAGTACTTC.

V gene TRBV5-1 combines with J gene TRBJ2-1, with 7 bases identical to TRBD2. This CDR3 spans 18 amino acids. J gave up 7 bases and V 3 bases, and 19 bases lay outside the gene matches. Germline CDR1 is SGHRS and CDR2 is YFSETQ. The CDR3 loop is CASSYLAQPGTTLNEQFF. Here the CDR3 DNA reads TGCGCCAGCAGCTACCTGGCCCAACCCGGGACTACGTTAAATGAGCAGTTCTTC.

This clone was seen a single time. The chain joins TRBV18 to TRBJ1-5, with D possibly TRBD1 on 5 matching bases. Germline V gives CDR1 KGHSH, CDR2 LQKENI. The CDR3 is 14 residues long. Trimming stripped 1 base from V and 5 bases from J, with 9 bases between. The CDR3: CASSPQGNYQPQHF. The CDR3, as DNA: TGTGCCAGCTCACCACAGGGGAACTATCAGCCCCAGCATTTT.

This clone was seen just once. This CDR3 is CASSLDQGSYEQYF. CDR3 coding DNA: TGTGCCAGCAGCTTGGATCAGGGTTCCTACGAGCAGTACTTC. The J gene is TRBJ2-7, the V gene TRBV5-4, with D tentatively TRBD1 (5 bases). The CDR3 is made up of 14 amino acids. V lost 0 bases, J lost 1 base, and 8 bases lay in between. The germline gives CDR1 SGHNT, CDR2 YYREEE (reference sequence).

The V gene is TRBV2, the J gene TRBJ2-3; D is unclear. CDR1 and CDR2 from the germline V gene are SNHLY and FYNNEI. Trimming removed 4 bases at V and 1 base at J, with 9 bases between. The CDR3 spans 14 residues. The CDR3 sequence is CASSGALRTDTQYF. Here the CDR3 DNA reads TGTGCCAGCAGTGGAGCACTTCGCACAGATACGCAGTATTTT.

This clone was seen a single time. The chain uses TRBV4-2 and TRBJ2-3; TRBD2 matches 10 bases. The CDR3 totals 18 residues. Germline CDR1 and CDR2: LGHNA and YNFKEQ. J gave up 5 bases and V 4 bases, and 15 bases lay outside the gene matches. Here the CDR3 reads CASSLRAGLAGAKDTQYF. The CDR3 region has the DNA TGTGCCAGCAGCCTCAGGGCCGGGCTAGCGGGAGCTAAAGATACGCAGTATTTT.

V gene TRBV5-4 combines with J gene TRBJ2-4, with 7 bases matching TRBD1. The junction had 15 bases not matched to a gene; V was cut back by 5 bases and J by 7 bases. The germline V gene encodes CDR1 SGHNT and CDR2 YYREEE (reference sequence). The CDR3 is 16 residues long. As DNA, the CDR3 is TGTGCCAGCAGGTACTCTGGGGAGACAGGGCGGAACATTCAGTACTTC. Protein product: CASRYSGETGRNIQYF.

The chain uses TRBV5-6 and TRBJ2-5; D is unclear. Trimming cost V 0 bases and J 5 bases, with 5 bases left between them. CDR3 size: 12 residues. CDR1 is SGHDT, CDR2 YYEEEE, per germline. The CDR3 bases are TGTGCCAGCAGCTTGGGGATGGAGACCCAGTACTTC. This codes for CASSLGMETQYF.

The chain uses TRBV29-1 and TRBJ2-2; no firm D call. CDR1 is SQVTM, CDR2 ANQGSEA, per germline. V shed 7 bases and J shed 2 bases, with 14 bases lying between them. The CDR3 has 14 amino acids. In DNA form, the CDR3 reads TGCAGCGGGAGAAGTTGGGGAAACACCGGGGAGCTGTTTTTT. This gives the protein CSGRSWGNTGELFF.

CDR3 DNA: TGTGCCAGCAGACGTGGTGGTGAAAAACTGTTTTTT. Translating it yields CASRRGGEKLFF. This chain links TRBV6-1 with TRBJ1-4; the D is unclear. CDR1 is MNHNS, CDR2 SASEGT, per germline. The V end was cut by 6 bases, the J end by 7 bases, with 9 bases between. The length of the CDR3 is 12 residues.

Here the CDR3 DNA reads TGTGCCAGTAGTAGCCAGACAGGGGTCGAGCAGTACTTC. Its translation: CASSSQTGVEQYF. The genes are TRBV19 and TRBJ2-7; 8 nucleotides match TRBD1. Germline-derived CDR1 and CDR2 are LNHDA and SQIVND (reference sequence). V lost 4 bases to trimming and J lost 6 bases; unmatched junction nucleotides: 5. The CDR3 is 13 amino acids.

The chain links TRBV5-1 to TRBJ2-7, with D possibly being TRBD1 (7 bases). Germline assignment: CDR1 SGHRS and CDR2 YFSETQ. V lost 4 bases and J 1 base, leaving 12 bases between the germline ends. This CDR3 is 14 amino acids long. The CDR3 here is CASSPTGRSYEQYF. In DNA form, the CDR3 reads TGCGCCAGCAGCCCGACAGGGAGGTCCTACGAGCAGTACTTC.

The chain uses TRBV5-1 and TRBJ2-7, with a possible D match to TRBD2 (5 bases). V was trimmed by 5 bases and J by 4 bases, leaving 16 bases between them. CDR3 length equals 14 residues. Per germline, CDR1 SGHRS and CDR2 YFSETQ. CDR3 sequence: CASRRAPLLYEQYF. CDR3 in DNA: TGCGCCAGCAGGAGGGCGCCGCTCTTATACGAGCAGTACTTC.

This chain joins TRBV7-9 and TRBJ2-1, with 11 bases lining up with TRBD2. Trimming at V came to 5 bases and at J to 6 bases, leaving 3 bases not matched to a gene. Germline-derived CDR1 and CDR2 are SEHNR and FQNEAQ (reference sequence). The CDR3 has 14 amino acids. CDR3: CASSRSGRGNEQFF. In nucleotides, the CDR3 is TGTGCCAGCAGCCGTAGCGGGAGGGGCAATGAGCAGTTCTTC. Looking up the rest from reference TRBV7-9 and TRBJ2-1 gives the full variable domain: DTGVSQNPRHKITKRGQNVTFRCDPISEHNRLYWYRQTLGQGPEFLTYFQNEAQLEKSRLLSDRFSAERPKGSFSTLEIQRTEQGDSAMYLCASSRSGRGNEQFFGPGTRLTVL.

This chain uses TRBV7-9 with TRBJ2-5; TRBD2 aligns across 11 bases. The germline V gene encodes CDR1 SEHNR and CDR2 FQNEAQ (reference sequence). V lost 7 bases to trimming and J lost 7 bases; unmatched junction nucleotides: 5. There are 13 residues in the CDR3. CDR3 in DNA: TGTGCCAGCACTTTAGCGGGAGGGTCGACCCAGTACTTC. Translation: CASTLAGGSTQYF.

This clone was picked up one time. The chain recombines TRBV11-2 with TRBJ1-2; D not certain. CDR1 is SGHAT and CDR2 is FQNNGV in the germline V gene. The germline V and J ends were trimmed by 6 bases and 8 bases, with 16 bases remaining between them. The CDR3 contains 13 residues. CDR3 bases: TGTGCCAGCAGTCCCAGTATTCAGGTCGGCTACACCTTC. Translated: CASSPSIQVGYTF.

This clone appeared a single time. The chain links TRBV19 to TRBJ2-1, with 12 bases lining up with TRBD1. Germline loops: CDR1 LNHDA, CDR2 SQIVND (reference sequence). V shed 1 base and J 1 base; nucleotides not matched to a gene: 5. The CDR3 length is 18 residues. The DNA for the CDR3 is TGTGCCAGTAGTATAGTAGGGGGACAGGGGGCTTCCTACAATGAGCAGTTCTTC. Encoded protein: CASSIVGGQGASYNEQFF. Full variable domain (missing parts from reference TRBV19 and TRBJ2-1): DGGITQSPKYLFRKEGQNVTLSCEQNLNHDAMYWYRQDPGQGLRLIYYSQIVNDFQKGDIAEGYSVSREKKESFPLTVTSAQKNPTAFYLCASSIVGGQGASYNEQFFGPGTRLTVL.

A note on this clone: A read error may produce the germline difference seen at one junction end. The chain couples TRBV7-7 to TRBJ2-3; D is uncertain. The CDR3 runs to 14 residues. The V gene's germline CDR1 is SSHAT and CDR2 FNYEAQ (reference sequence). DNA for the CDR3: TGTGCTAGCAGCTTATGGGAAGATGCAGATACGCAGTATTTT. As protein: CASSLWEDADTQYF.